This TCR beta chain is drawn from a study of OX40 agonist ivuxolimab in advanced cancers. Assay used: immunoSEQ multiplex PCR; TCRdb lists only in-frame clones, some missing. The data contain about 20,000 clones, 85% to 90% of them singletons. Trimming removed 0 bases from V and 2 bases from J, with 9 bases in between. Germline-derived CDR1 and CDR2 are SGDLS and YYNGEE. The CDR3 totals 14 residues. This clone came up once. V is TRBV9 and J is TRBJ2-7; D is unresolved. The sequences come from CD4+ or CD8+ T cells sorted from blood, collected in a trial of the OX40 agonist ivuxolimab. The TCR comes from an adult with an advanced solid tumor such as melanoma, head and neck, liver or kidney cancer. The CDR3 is CASSVEAGPYEQYF. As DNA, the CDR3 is TGTGCCAGCAGCGTAGAAGCAGGCCCCTACGAGCAGTACTTC.